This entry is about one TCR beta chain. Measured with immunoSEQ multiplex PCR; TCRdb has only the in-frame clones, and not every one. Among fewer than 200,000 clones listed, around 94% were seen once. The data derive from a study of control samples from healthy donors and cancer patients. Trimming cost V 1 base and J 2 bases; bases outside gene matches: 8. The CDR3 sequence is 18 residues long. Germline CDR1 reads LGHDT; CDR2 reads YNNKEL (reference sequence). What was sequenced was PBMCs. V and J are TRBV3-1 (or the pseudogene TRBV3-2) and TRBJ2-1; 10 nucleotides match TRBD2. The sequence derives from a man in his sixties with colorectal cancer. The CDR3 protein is CASSQGGASGGPYNEQFF. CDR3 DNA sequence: TGTGCCAGCAGCCAAGGGGGGGCTAGCGGGGGTCCCTACAATGAGCAGTTCTTC.